These 21 T cell receptor delta chains were all obtained from the same sample, sequenced in a study of gammadelta T cells in human blood. TCRdb re-processed the RT-PCR reads using CATT. The table records approximately 1,000 delta-chain clones, roughly a quarter of them present only once. Sequenced sample: non-Vgamma9Vdelta2 gamma-delta T cells from infant blood. The receptors derive from a human donor.

In its sample, this clone is large. Other DNA sequences within the sample encode an identical CDR3. V and J are TRDV1 and TRDJ1; TRDD3 agrees at 7 bases. The germline CDR1 and CDR2 sequences are TSWWSYY and QGS. V lost 3 bases to trimming and J lost 4 bases; unmatched junction nucleotides: 35. The CDR3 extends over 24 amino acids. The CDR3 loop reads CALGDPPSRLLEGFSWGTIDKLIF. The CDR3 DNA reads TGTGCTCTTGGGGACCCCCCCTCCCGCCTCCTAGAGGGTTTTAGTTGGGGGACTATCGATAAACTCATCTTT.

Concerning this clone: It differs at one base from a far larger clone, so likely a read error. The chain is built from TRDV2 and TRDJ1, with TRDD3 matching 7 bases. The CDR3 sequence is 15 residues long. Germline trimming cut 0 bases from V and 4 bases from J; bases unmatched to any gene: 7. The germline CDR1 and CDR2 sequences are GEAIGNYY and EKD. The CDR3, as DNA: TGTGCCTGTGACACCGAGACTGGGGATGACGATAAACTCATCTTT. Translating it yields CACDTETGDDDKLIF.

In this sample, this clone turned up a few times. V gene TRDV1 combines with J gene TRDJ1; 11 bases agree with TRDD3. This CDR3 has 22 residues. Per the germline V gene, CDR1 is TSWWSYY and CDR2 is QGS. J was trimmed by 3 bases and V by 0 bases; bases with no gene match: 21. CDR3 in amino acids: CALGELSAEEKWGIRPSDKLIF. The CDR3 DNA is TGTGCTCTTGGGGAACTTTCAGCCGAAGAGAAATGGGGGATACGCCCGTCCGATAAACTCATCTTT.

This clone is large by share. This rearrangement joins TRDV1 to TRDJ1; TRDD3 matches at 8 bases. CDR1 and CDR2 from the germline V gene are TSWWSYY and QGS. J was trimmed by 1 base and V by 2 bases; bases with no gene match: 18. The CDR3 consists of 20 residues. The CDR3 loop is CALGERGYWGLTFLTDKLIF. The CDR3 bases are TGTGCTCTTGGGGAAAGGGGCTACTGGGGGCTCACTTTCCTCACCGATAAACTCATCTTT.

This clone is termed medium-sized. J is TRDJ1 and V is TRDV1; D not resolved. V lost 1 base to trimming and J lost 0 bases, with 27 bases between them. The germline V gene encodes CDR1 TSWWSYY and CDR2 QGS. The CDR3 contains 21 residues. CDR3 sequence (DNA): TGTGCTCTTGGGGAACCCCCGGTTGTACGGACCGGGAGTCTCGACACCGATAAACTCATCTTT. Residues: CALGEPPVVRTGSLDTDKLIF.

Worth noting for this clone: The sample contains more than one DNA sequence encoding this CDR3. This chain links TRAV29/DV5 with TRDJ1; TRDD2 aligns across 9 bases. The J segment lost 0 bases and the V segment lost 3 bases, leaving 33 bases of the junction unmatched. Germline lookup yields CDR1 NSMFDY and CDR2 ISSIKDK. The CDR3 covers 24 residues. The CDR3 is CAATGPSYGPTPGGLGFYTDKLIF. In DNA, the CDR3 is TGTGCAGCAACTGGGCCTTCCTACGGCCCCACACCCGGGGGACTTGGATTTTACACCGATAAACTCATCTTT.

By sample share, this clone is medium-sized. The rearrangement links TRDV1 to TRDJ1; TRDD3 matches 10 bases. The CDR3 runs to 19 residues. The J segment lost 2 bases and the V segment lost 1 base, leaving 13 bases of the junction unmatched. The V gene's germline CDR1 is TSWWSYY and CDR2 QGS. CDR3 nucleotide sequence: TGTGCTCTTGGGGAACGGTTCGCCTACTACTGGGGGATTACCGATAAACTCATCTTT. Translating gives CALGERFAYYWGITDKLIF.

This clone is large by share. The chain carries TRDV1 and TRDJ1; 10 bases align to TRDD3. Germline lookup yields CDR1 TSWWSYY and CDR2 QGS. The CDR3 loop spans 25 amino acids. J gave up 0 bases and V 5 bases, and 33 bases lay outside the gene matches. The CDR3 nucleotides read TGTGCTCTTGGGTCAATTCGCCTCCCATCCTTGAGGCCTTTTTGGGGGATACCTTACACCGATAAACTCATCTTT. Encoded protein: CALGSIRLPSLRPFWGIPYTDKLIF.

Within the sample, this clone is medium-sized. The rearrangement joins TRDV1 to TRDJ1; D is possibly TRDD2 (6 bases). In germline, CDR1 is TSWWSYY, CDR2 QGS. V was trimmed by 0 bases and J by 0 bases, leaving 14 bases between them. The CDR3 has 17 residues. DNA for the CDR3: TGTGCTCTTGGGGAACTCCCTTCCCATTCGTACACCGATAAACTCATCTTT. Its translation: CALGELPSHSYTDKLIF.

This clone counts as medium-sized. The chain is built from TRDV1 and TRDJ1, with TRDD3 identical over 8 bases. The germline CDR1 and CDR2 sequences are TSWWSYY and QGS. V lost 3 bases and J lost 0; bases outside the gene matches: 15. This CDR3 has 19 residues. The CDR3 DNA follows: TGTGCTCTTGGGGAGACTAAGCCGGGGGATAGAGTGTACACCGATAAACTCATCTTT. Amino acids: CALGETKPGDRVYTDKLIF.

This clone counts as large. The rearrangement joins TRAV38-2/DV8 to TRDJ1; D possibly matches TRDD2 or TRDD3 (7 bases each). CDR1 and CDR2 (germline): TSESDYY, QEAYKQQN. The CDR3 runs to 25 residues. Deletions cut 0 bases from V and 4 bases from J, with 43 bases between. The CDR3 here is CAYRSAEGDAIPTRSLAPGSDKLIF. The CDR3 region has the DNA TGTGCTTATAGGAGCGCCGAGGGGGATGCTATTCCTACAAGGTCGCTGGCACCGGGAAGCGATAAACTCATCTTT.

The chain uses TRDV1 and TRDJ1, with 11 bases lining up with TRDD3. From germline, CDR1 is TSWWSYY and CDR2 QGS. This CDR3 is 21 amino acids long. Trimming took 3 bases from V and 5 from J; bases not matched to a gene: 23. The CDR3 nucleotides read TGTGCTCTTGGGGACTGGCGTCCTACTCTTCTACCCTGGGGGATACAGGATAAACTCATCTTT. Translation: CALGDWRPTLLPWGIQDKLIF.

This clone appeared a few times. The chain links TRDV1 to TRDJ1, with 11 bases matching TRDD3. In germline, CDR1 is TSWWSYY, CDR2 QGS. This CDR3 is built from 24 residues. With 5 bases clipped from V and 0 bases from J, the junction kept 29 bases outside the gene matches. The CDR3 loop is CALGNTVFGTLGGYAWLYTDKLIF. CDR3 DNA sequence: TGTGCTCTTGGGAACACCGTGTTTGGTACCCTTGGGGGATACGCCTGGTTGTACACCGATAAACTCATCTTT.

This clone rates as large. The chain couples TRDV1 to TRDJ1, with TRDD3 matching 10 bases. Germline V gene data show CDR1 as TSWWSYY and CDR2 as QGS. The ends lost 2 bases at V and 4 bases at J; junction bases unmatched: 13. CDR3 size: 18 residues. Here the CDR3 DNA reads TGTGCTCTTGGGGAAAGGTTCTTCCTCGGGGGGATACGCGATAAACTCATCTTT. Translation gives CALGERFFLGGIRDKLIF.

This clone is deemed large. The J gene is TRDJ1, the V gene TRDV1; 13 nucleotides agree with TRDD3. V lost 0 bases to trimming and J lost 0 bases; unmatched junction nucleotides: 16. CDR3 length equals 22 residues. CDR1 TSWWSYY and CDR2 QGS come from the germline V gene. CDR3: CALGELVFSTTGGYAYTDKLIF. The CDR3 DNA reads TGTGCTCTTGGGGAACTAGTTTTTTCTACTACTGGGGGATACGCCTACACCGATAAACTCATCTTT.

The chain is built from TRDV1 and TRDJ1, with D tentatively TRDD2 (9 bases). Germline loops: CDR1 TSWWSYY, CDR2 QGS. V was cut by 1 base and J by 1 base, with 40 bases left in between. This CDR3 is 25 amino acids long. CDR3 loop: CALGEPLSPSYGRGYSWGGTDKLIF. DNA of the CDR3: TGTGCTCTTGGGGAACCTCTGAGCCCTTCCTACGGTCGGGGATACTCTTGGGGTGGCACCGATAAACTCATCTTT.

In its sample, this clone ranks as large (0.1 to 1%). This CDR3 is also generated by other DNA sequences in the sample. This rearrangement joins TRDV1 to TRDJ1; D is uncertain. Trimming pared 0 bases from V and 0 bases from J, leaving 17 bases between. Germline CDR1 and CDR2: TSWWSYY and QGS. This CDR3 region has 18 residues. The DNA for the CDR3 is TGTGCTCTTGGGGAACTAGTTCGTGGGACCCTGTACACCGATAAACTCATCTTT. Translation: CALGELVRGTLYTDKLIF.

By frequency in the sample, this clone is large. V gene TRDV1 combines with J gene TRDJ1, with a weak D call TRDD3 (5 bases). V lost 4 bases, J lost 3 bases, and 30 bases lay in between. Germline V gene sequence: CDR1 TSWWSYY, CDR2 QGS. This CDR3 comprises 20 residues. The DNA for the CDR3 is TGTGCTCTTGGGGTGAATATCCCTGCCCTGGGAGCTTCGGTCGCCGATAAACTCATCTTT. This sequence encodes CALGVNIPALGASVADKLIF.

The chain combines TRAV38-2/DV8 with TRDJ1; TRDD3 matches 13 bases. The V and J ends lost 2 bases and 0 bases, in that order; junction bases with no gene match: 10. Germline V gene sequence: CDR1 TSESDYY, CDR2 QEAYKQQN. This CDR3 is built from 19 residues. DNA of the CDR3: TGTGCTTATAGGAGAAGTACTGGGGGATACGCGGGGTACACCGATAAACTCATCTTT. Translated: CAYRRSTGGYAGYTDKLIF.

This clone was counted a single time. This likely came from a read error, as a far larger clone is one base away. The V call is TRDV2, the J call TRDJ1; 8 bases align to TRDD3. Germline V gene sequence: CDR1 GEAIGNYY, CDR2 EKD. Trimming took 7 bases from V and 2 from J; bases not matched to a gene: 29. The CDR3 sequence is 21 residues long. The CDR3 spells CACPSPSPYWGVTVGTDKLIF. CDR3 coding DNA: TGTGCCTGCCCATCGCCTTCTCCTTACTGGGGGGTTACGGTGGGAACCGATAAACTCATCTTT.

A single count supports this clone. The J gene is TRDJ1, the V gene TRDV1; 9 positions agree with TRDD2. Germline V gives CDR1 TSWWSYY, CDR2 QGS. The trim removed 3 bases at V and 1 base at J, leaving 24 bases unmatched. This CDR3 comprises 22 residues. The CDR3, as DNA: TGTGCTCTTGGGGATTCTTTCCCGGCCTTCCTACTAGTACTGGGCGGCACCGATAAACTCATCTTT. Amino acid sequence: CALGDSFPAFLLVLGGTDKLIF.